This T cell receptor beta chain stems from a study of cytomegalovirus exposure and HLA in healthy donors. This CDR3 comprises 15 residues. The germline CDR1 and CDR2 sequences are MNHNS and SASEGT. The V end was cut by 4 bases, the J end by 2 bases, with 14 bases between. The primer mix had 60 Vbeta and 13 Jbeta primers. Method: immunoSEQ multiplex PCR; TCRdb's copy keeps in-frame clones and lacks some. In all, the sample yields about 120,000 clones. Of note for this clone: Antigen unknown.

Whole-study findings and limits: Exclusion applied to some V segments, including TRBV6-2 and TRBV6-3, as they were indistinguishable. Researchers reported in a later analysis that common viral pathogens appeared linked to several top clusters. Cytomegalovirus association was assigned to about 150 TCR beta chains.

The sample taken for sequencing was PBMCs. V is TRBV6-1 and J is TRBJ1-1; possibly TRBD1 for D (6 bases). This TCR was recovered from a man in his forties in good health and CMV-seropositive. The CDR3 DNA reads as TGTGCCAGCAGTGCCGGTAGGGGGTTCAACACTGAAGCTTTCTTT. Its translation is CASSAGRGFNTEAFF.